This T cell receptor beta chain is from a study of Graves' ophthalmopathy and Graves' hyperthyroidism. Study context: Blood was drawn at initial diagnosis, before any treatment.

Transcripts of RNA were the source for amplifying TCR beta CDR3 regions. Second-round multiplex PCR followed a first-round RT-PCR using HTBI primers. TCRdb passed the multiplex PCR reads through MiXCR, listing each CDR3 protein once. The sample lists fewer than 650,000 distinct CDR3 sequences; 22% were seen once. Study-level results: Between ophthalmopathy and stable hyperthyroidism, a 13-signature model drew a separation with around 90% sensitivity and just under 83% specificity.

This CDR3 is 16 amino acids long. V was clipped by 5 bases and J by 4 bases, with 20 bases between them. Per germline, CDR1 SNHLY and CDR2 FYNNEI. This clonotype was seen many times. Its target is not known. This receptor was obtained from a woman between 18 and 29 years old with stable Graves' hyperthyroidism. Some clones in this sample may be carry-over from other donors' samples. Sample: peripheral blood. The gene calls are TRBV2 and TRBJ1-1; possibly TRBD1 for D (5 bases). In DNA form, the CDR3 reads TGTGCCAGCAGTCGAGGCGGGGCCCCTGGGGGCACTGAAGCTTTCTTT. Its protein is CASSRGGAPGGTEAFF.